The T cell receptor beta chain under discussion was sequenced for a study of blood T cell repertoires in COVID-19. In the source study's methods: Reference gene primer amplification in the assay estimated nucleated cell counts. Measured with immunoSEQ multiplex PCR; TCRdb has only the in-frame clones, and not every one. V, J and clone size are those of that table, while D and trimming were read from the DNA. The data contain under 250,000 clones, around nine tenths of them singletons. In germline, CDR1 is MDHEN, CDR2 SYDVKM. V lost 4 bases, J lost 3 bases, and 8 bases stayed unmatched. The CDR3 length is 16 residues.

Sequencing used peripheral blood. This receptor was taken from a woman aged 55-69 years who had recovered from COVID-19. This sequence joins TRBV28 and TRBJ1-1, with 10 bases identical to TRBD1. The CDR3 reads CASSSPGQGVHTEAFF. The CDR3 coding sequence is TGTGCCAGCAGTTCCCCCGGACAGGGGGTTCACACTGAAGCTTTCTTT.